The 26 T cell receptor beta chains presented below share a single source sample, sequenced in a study of siplizumab effects on memory and regulatory T cells. Measured with immunoSEQ multiplex PCR; TCRdb has only the in-frame clones, and not every one. The data show about 120,000 clones, roughly 92% seen once. Sequences were obtained from CD4+ T cells sorted from blood. Source of these receptors: a human donor in good health.

The gene calls are TRBV4-2 and TRBJ2-3; the D is unclear. Germline CDR1 LGHNA, CDR2 YNFKEQ. Between the trimmed V and J ends, which lost 1 base and 6 bases, there was a span of 8 bases. The CDR3 sequence is 13 residues long. The CDR3 reads CASSQGTPDTQYF. CDR3 in DNA: TGTGCCAGCAGCCAAGGCACCCCCGATACGCAGTATTTT.

As concerns this clone: Other DNA sequences of this sample code for an identical CDR3. The chain is built from TRBV9 and TRBJ2-3; D might be TRBD2 (5 bases). The V end was cut by 0 bases, the J end by 1 base, with 6 bases between. Germline V lookup: CDR1 SGDLS, CDR2 YYNGEE. This CDR3 region has 14 residues. The CDR3 spells CASSVGAGTDTQYF. The CDR3 nucleotides read TGTGCCAGCAGCGTAGGAGCGGGCACAGATACGCAGTATTTT.

This rearrangement joins TRBV19 to TRBJ2-7; 8 bases fit TRBD1. This CDR3 region has 14 residues. Germline lookup yields CDR1 LNHDA and CDR2 SQIVND (reference sequence). The V segment lost 3 bases and the J segment 0 bases; nucleotides outside the gene matches: 1. CDR3 region: CASSMGQVSYEQYF. The CDR3 nucleotides read TGTGCCAGTAGTATGGGACAGGTCTCCTACGAGCAGTACTTC.

The chain recombines TRBV5-4 with TRBJ2-5, with 10 bases matching TRBD1. After removal of 0 bases from V and 2 bases from J, the junction contained 4 bases not matched to a gene. Germline-derived CDR1 and CDR2 are SGHNT and YYREEE (reference sequence). This CDR3 contains 16 residues. The DNA for the CDR3 is TGTGCCAGCAGCTTGGGGGGACAGGGGTCTCAAGAGACCCAGTACTTC. It codes for CASSLGGQGSQETQYF.

This rearrangement joins TRBV7-4 to TRBJ2-7, with a weak D call TRBD1 (6 bases). Germline V gives CDR1 SGHVT, CDR2 SQSDAQ. V lost 5 bases and J 4 bases, leaving 12 bases between the germline ends. The CDR3 spans 13 residues. The CDR3 bases are TGTGCCAGCAGCCTAGACAGGTCATACGAGCAGTACTTC. Protein sequence: CASSLDRSYEQYF.

The chain combines TRBV7-9 with TRBJ1-2, with D hard to call. The CDR3 covers 13 residues. V gave up 5 bases and J gave up 2 bases, with 9 bases separating them. Germline CDR1 is SEHNR and CDR2 is FQNEAQ (reference sequence). CDR3 protein: CASSHNNNYGYTF. The CDR3 coding sequence is TGTGCCAGCAGCCACAACAACAACTATGGCTACACCTTC.

This chain joins TRBV27 and TRBJ1-5; TRBD1 agrees at 9 bases. The CDR3 totals 17 residues. Per germline, CDR1 MNHEY and CDR2 SMNVEV (reference sequence). V lost 6 bases to trimming and J lost 2 bases; unmatched junction nucleotides: 11. The CDR3 sequence: CASSRDRESSGNQPQHF. The CDR3, as DNA: TGTGCCAGCAGCCGGGACAGGGAATCAAGCGGCAATCAGCCCCAGCATTTT.

The rearrangement joins TRBV4-1 to TRBJ2-3; D gene unclear. Trimming removed 4 bases from V and 1 base from J, with 30 bases in between. In germline, CDR1 is MGHRA, CDR2 YSYEKL. There are 21 residues in the CDR3. CDR3 loop: CASSPRRPGLKTSPRTDTQYF. The CDR3, as DNA: TGCGCCAGCAGCCCAAGGCGCCCAGGATTGAAGACCTCGCCTCGCACAGATACGCAGTATTTT.

This chain links TRBV7-6 with TRBJ2-3, with unresolved D. The germline CDR1 and CDR2 sequences are SGHVS and FNYEAQ. Trimming cost V 0 bases and J 1 base, with 11 bases left between them. This CDR3 comprises 16 residues. The CDR3 region is CASSLALRAGTDTQYF. The CDR3 coding sequence is TGTGCCAGCAGCTTAGCCCTCCGGGCAGGCACAGATACGCAGTATTTT.

This chain joins TRBV6-5 and TRBJ1-5; 8 bases fit TRBD1. The CDR3 covers 13 residues. The V and J ends lost 6 bases and 7 bases, in that order; junction bases with no gene match: 5. In germline, CDR1 is MNHEY, CDR2 SVGAGI. The CDR3 region is CASRRDRGQPQHF. CDR3 bases: TGTGCCAGCAGACGCGACAGGGGACAGCCCCAGCATTTT.

The rearrangement uses TRBV6-5 and TRBJ1-3, with TRBD1 identical over 8 bases. With V trimmed by 5 bases and J by 0 bases, 3 bases remained unmatched. Looked up from germline, CDR1 is MNHEY and CDR2 is SVGAGI. The CDR3 length is 15 residues. The chain's CDR3 is CASSGQGISGNTIYF. CDR3 DNA: TGTGCCAGCAGTGGACAGGGTATCTCTGGAAACACCATATATTTT.

This chain's CDR3 is CASSIDRGQDGYTF. CDR3 in DNA: TGTGCCAGTAGTATAGACAGGGGGCAGGATGGCTACACCTTC. This chain uses TRBV19 with TRBJ1-2, with 8 bases fitting TRBD1. The V gene end was trimmed by 0 bases and the J gene end by 6 bases; junction bases not matched to a gene: 3. This CDR3 is 14 amino acids long. The germline V gene encodes CDR1 LNHDA and CDR2 SQIVND (reference sequence).

The V gene is TRBV29-1, the J gene TRBJ1-1; no definite D call. The CDR3 consists of 15 residues. Germline CDR1 is SQVTM and CDR2 is ANQGSEA. V was cut by 4 bases and J by 0 bases, with 15 bases left in between. This CDR3 reads CSVVTGLSMNTEAFF. The CDR3 DNA reads TGCAGCGTTGTCACTGGGTTGAGCATGAACACTGAAGCTTTCTTT.

The chain has TRBV11-3 and TRBJ2-1; the match to TRBD2 covers 8 bases. The CDR3 is 16 amino acids. V lost 6 bases, J lost 2 bases, and 9 bases stayed unmatched. Germline values: CDR1 SGHNT, CDR2 YENEEA. The CDR3 DNA reads TGTGCCAGCAGTCTTTACGGGAGGGGAGCCTACAATGAGCAGTTCTTC. Translating it yields CASSLYGRGAYNEQFF.

The J gene is TRBJ2-5, the V gene TRBV4-1, with D uncertain. The germline V gene has CDR1 MGHRA and CDR2 YSYEKL. Trimming left V 4 bases short and J 2 bases short, with 17 bases between. There are 16 residues in the CDR3. The CDR3 DNA sequence: TGCGCCAGCAGCCCCCCGGGTCGTAGGAGTCAAGAGACCCAGTACTTC. Translated: CASSPPGRRSQETQYF.

This clone showed up just once. The V call is TRBV6-5, the J call TRBJ1-1, with D tentatively TRBD1 (5 bases). This CDR3 comprises 13 residues. Germline V gives CDR1 MNHEY, CDR2 SVGAGI. The germline V and J ends were trimmed by 7 bases and 1 base, with 10 bases remaining between them. CDR3 DNA: TGTGCCAGCAATAGGGGCCAGAACACTGAAGCTTTCTTT. Protein: CASNRGQNTEAFF.

The chain has TRBV11-3 and TRBJ2-1, with D possibly being TRBD1 or TRBD2 (5 bases each). The CDR3 length is 15 residues. The V end lost 0 bases, the J end lost 8 bases, and 14 bases lay between the germline ends. CDR1 and CDR2 (germline): SGHNT, YENEEA. The CDR3: CASSLDSRRGDEQFF. The CDR3 nucleotides are TGTGCCAGCAGCTTAGATTCTAGGAGAGGGGATGAGCAGTTCTTC.

V and J are TRBV5-1 and TRBJ2-5; 7 bases agree with TRBD1. The CDR3 has 14 amino acids. Germline V lookup: CDR1 SGHRS, CDR2 YFSETQ. V lost 4 bases to trimming and J lost 3 bases; unmatched junction nucleotides: 6. Here the CDR3 DNA reads TGCGCCAGCAGCCCTGACAGGGTGGAAGAGACCCAGTACTTC. Encoded protein: CASSPDRVEETQYF. Combining the CDR3 with reference TRBV5-1 and TRBJ2-5 gives the whole variable domain KAGVTQTPRYLIKTRGQQVTLSCSPISGHRSVSWYQQTPGQGLQFLFEYFSETQRNKGNFPGRFSGRQFSNSRSEMNVSTLELGDSALYLCASSPDRVEETQYFGPGTRLLVL.

V usage is TRBV6-1 and J usage is TRBJ1-5; 8 positions agree with TRBD1. The germline gives CDR1 MNHNS, CDR2 SASEGT. The J segment lost 6 bases and the V segment lost 6 bases, leaving 4 bases of the junction unmatched. CDR3 size: 13 residues. CDR3 protein: CASRRTGSQPQHF. The DNA for the CDR3 is TGTGCCAGCAGACGGACAGGGAGTCAGCCCCAGCATTTT.

This clone was detected once. The chain links TRBV6-6 to TRBJ1-2; TRBD1 agrees at 9 bases. The ends lost 4 bases at V and 7 bases at J; junction bases unmatched: 7. This CDR3 is 14 amino acids long. The V gene's germline CDR1 is MNHNY and CDR2 SVGAGI (reference sequence). Here the CDR3 DNA reads TGTGCCAGCAGTTTACAGGGGGCAAGAGGTGGCTACACCTTC. Its translation is CASSLQGARGGYTF.

The genes are TRBV21-1 and TRBJ2-3; TRBD2, as called in the table, went unchecked against the DNA. TRBV21-1 corresponds to a pseudogene. CDR3 size: 17 residues. Written as DNA, the CDR3 is TGTGCCAGCACCCCAGGGACTAGCGGGAGGTCTCCACATACGCAGTATTTT. It codes for CASTPGTSGRSPHTQYF.

This chain joins TRBV11-2 and TRBJ1-1; D is unresolved. This CDR3 has 12 amino acids. Between the trimmed V and J ends, which lost 1 base and 7 bases, there was a span of 7 bases. CDR1 SGHAT and CDR2 FQNNGV come from the germline V gene. For the CDR3, the DNA is TGTGCCAGCAGCTTAGTACCGGTTGAAGCTTTCTTT. Protein product: CASSLVPVEAFF.

This chain joins TRBV7-2 and TRBJ2-3; 8 nucleotides match TRBD2. J was trimmed by 14 bases and V by 4 bases; bases with no gene match: 11. CDR1 SGHTA and CDR2 FQGNSA come from the germline V gene. This CDR3 is 13 amino acids long. CDR3 in DNA: TGTGCCAGCAGCTCGCGGGGACTAGATCGTCTGTATTTT. Its protein is CASSSRGLDRLYF.

Comment on this clone: The same CDR3 can be traced to other DNA sequences in this sample. The chain recombines TRBV6-5 with TRBJ2-1; 8 nucleotides agree with TRBD2. Per the germline V gene, CDR1 is MNHEY and CDR2 is SVGAGI. This CDR3 region has 11 residues. The V and J ends lost 6 bases and 10 bases, in that order; junction bases with no gene match: 2. CDR3: CASSRGGEQFF. CDR3 sequence (DNA): TGTGCCAGCAGCCGGGGGGGCGAGCAGTTCTTC.

Notes on this clone: This sample also contains other DNA sequences that code for the same CDR3. V gene TRBV18 combines with J gene TRBJ1-1, with D uncertain. The V end was cut by 2 bases, the J end by 0 bases, with 4 bases between. Germline V gives CDR1 KGHSH, CDR2 LQKENI. The length of the CDR3 is 13 residues. The DNA for the CDR3 is TGTGCCAGCTCACCAGGGATGAACACTGAAGCTTTCTTT. Translating it yields CASSPGMNTEAFF. The full variable domain, rest sourced from reference TRBV18 and TRBJ1-1, is NAGVMQNPRHLVRRRGQEARLRCSPMKGHSHVYWYRQLPEEGLKFMVYLQKENIIDESGMPKERFSAEFPKEGPSILRIQQVVRGDSAAYFCASSPGMNTEAFFGQGTRLTVV.

DNA of the CDR3: TGTGCCAGCAGCCAGGGACTAGGCACAGATACGCAGTATTTT. Protein: CASSQGLGTDTQYF. The V and J genes are TRBV7-3 and TRBJ2-3; TRBD2 aligns across 8 bases. V lost 5 bases to trimming and J lost 1 base; unmatched junction nucleotides: 2. The CDR3 covers 14 residues. CDR1 is SGHTA and CDR2 is FQGTGA in the germline V gene.